This TCR beta chain is drawn from a study of OX40 agonist ivuxolimab in advanced cancers. On the study more broadly: Ivuxolimab was administered intravenously to patients at 0.01 to 10 mg/kg every 2 weeks.

Findings and limits, study-wide: Expanded peripheral T cell antigen specificity was not determined. In CD8+ T cells, expanded clones were on average more numerous than in CD4+.

The protocol was immunoSEQ multiplex PCR, while the TCRdb copy is restricted to in-frame clones and leaves out a portion. This sample has about 60,000 clones, with around four fifths found just once. Of note for this clone: Its antigen is as yet unknown.

This receptor was taken from an adult with an advanced solid tumor such as melanoma, head and neck, liver or kidney cancer. The sequencing used CD4+ or CD8+ T cells sorted from blood, collected in a trial of the OX40 agonist ivuxolimab.

CDR3 protein: CASSRTGTSGEGEQFF. As DNA, the CDR3 is TGTGCCAGCTCACGGACTGGGACTAGCGGGGAAGGTGAGCAGTTCTTC. The chain links TRBV18 to TRBJ2-1; TRBD2 aligns across 13 bases. Germline V gives CDR1 KGHSH, CDR2 LQKENI. CDR3 length: 16 residues. V lost 4 bases and J lost 9; bases outside the gene matches: 9.